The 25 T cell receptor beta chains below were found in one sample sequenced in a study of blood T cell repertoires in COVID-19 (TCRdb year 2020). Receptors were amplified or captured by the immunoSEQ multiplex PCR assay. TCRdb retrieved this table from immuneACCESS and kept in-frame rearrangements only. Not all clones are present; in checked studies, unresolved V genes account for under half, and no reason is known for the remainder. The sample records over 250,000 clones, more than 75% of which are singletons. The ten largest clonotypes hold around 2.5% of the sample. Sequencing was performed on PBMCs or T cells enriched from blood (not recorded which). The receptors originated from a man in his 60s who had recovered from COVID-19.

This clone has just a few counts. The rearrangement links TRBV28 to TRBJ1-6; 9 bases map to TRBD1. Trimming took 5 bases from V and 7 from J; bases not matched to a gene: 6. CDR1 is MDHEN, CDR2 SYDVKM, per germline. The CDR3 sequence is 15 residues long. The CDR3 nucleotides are TGTGCCAGCAGTCCGGGACAGGGCGGCAATTCACCCCTCCACTTT. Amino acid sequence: CASSPGQGGNSPLHF.

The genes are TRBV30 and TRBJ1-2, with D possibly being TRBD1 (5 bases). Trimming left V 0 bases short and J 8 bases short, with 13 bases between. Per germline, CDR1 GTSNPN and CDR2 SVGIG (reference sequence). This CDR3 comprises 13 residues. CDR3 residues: CAWSVGTEGGYTF. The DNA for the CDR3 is TGTGCCTGGAGTGTAGGGACGGAGGGGGGCTACACCTTC.

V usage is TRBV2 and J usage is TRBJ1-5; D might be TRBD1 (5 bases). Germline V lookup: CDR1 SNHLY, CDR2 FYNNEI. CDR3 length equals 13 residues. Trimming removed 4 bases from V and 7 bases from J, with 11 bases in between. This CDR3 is CASSGQTEQPQHF. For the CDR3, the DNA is TGTGCCAGCAGTGGACAGACAGAGCAGCCCCAGCATTTT.

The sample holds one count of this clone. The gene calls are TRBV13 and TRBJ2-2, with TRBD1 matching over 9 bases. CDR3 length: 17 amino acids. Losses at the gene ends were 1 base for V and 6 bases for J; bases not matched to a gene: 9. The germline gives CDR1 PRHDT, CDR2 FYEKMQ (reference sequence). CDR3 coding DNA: TGTGCCAGCAGCTTAGTGGGACAGGGTCATCGGGCCGGGGAGCTGTTTTTT. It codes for CASSLVGQGHRAGELFF.

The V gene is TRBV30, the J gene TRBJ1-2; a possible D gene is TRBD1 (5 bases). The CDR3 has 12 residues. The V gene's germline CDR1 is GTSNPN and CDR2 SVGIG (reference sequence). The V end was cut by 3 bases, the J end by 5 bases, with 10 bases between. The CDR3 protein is CAWRWGTYGYTF. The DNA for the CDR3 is TGTGCCTGGAGGTGGGGGACTTATGGCTACACCTTC.

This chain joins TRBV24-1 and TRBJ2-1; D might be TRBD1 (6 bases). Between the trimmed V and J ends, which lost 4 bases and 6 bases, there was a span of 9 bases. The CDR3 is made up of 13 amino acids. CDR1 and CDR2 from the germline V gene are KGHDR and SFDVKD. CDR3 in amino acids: CATSDLTGNEQFF. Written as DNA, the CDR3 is TGTGCCACCAGTGACCTGACAGGCAATGAGCAGTTCTTC.

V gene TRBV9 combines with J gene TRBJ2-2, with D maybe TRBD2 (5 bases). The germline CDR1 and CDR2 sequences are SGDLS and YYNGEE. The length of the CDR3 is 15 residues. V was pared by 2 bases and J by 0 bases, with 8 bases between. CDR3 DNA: TGTGCCAGCAGCGTTGGAGGAGCGAACACCGGGGAGCTGTTTTTT. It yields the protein CASSVGGANTGELFF.

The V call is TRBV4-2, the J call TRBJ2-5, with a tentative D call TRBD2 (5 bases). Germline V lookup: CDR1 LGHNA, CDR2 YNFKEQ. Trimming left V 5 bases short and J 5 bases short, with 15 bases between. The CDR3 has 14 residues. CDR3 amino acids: CASSTIGTGETQYF. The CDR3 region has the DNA TGTGCCAGCAGCACTATCGGAACGGGGGAGACCCAGTACTTC.

CDR3 in amino acids: CASSLVVGRGTEAFF. Here the CDR3 DNA reads TGCGCCAGCAGCTTGGTTGTGGGGAGGGGCACTGAAGCTTTCTTT. The chain combines TRBV5-1 with TRBJ1-1, with a weak D call TRBD1 (5 bases). The length of the CDR3 is 15 residues. CDR1 is SGHRS, CDR2 YFSETQ, per germline. V was pared by 0 bases and J by 4 bases, with 13 bases between.

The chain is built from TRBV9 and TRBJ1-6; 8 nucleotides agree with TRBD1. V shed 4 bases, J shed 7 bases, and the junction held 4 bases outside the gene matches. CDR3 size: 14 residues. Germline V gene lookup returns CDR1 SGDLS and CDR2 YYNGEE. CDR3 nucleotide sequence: TGTGCCAGCAGCACAGGACAGGGAAATTCACCCCTCCACTTT. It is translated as CASSTGQGNSPLHF.

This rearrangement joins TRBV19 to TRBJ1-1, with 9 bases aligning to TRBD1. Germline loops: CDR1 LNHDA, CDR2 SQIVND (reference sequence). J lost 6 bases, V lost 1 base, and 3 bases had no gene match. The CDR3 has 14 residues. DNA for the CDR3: TGTGCCAGTAGTATAGTCGGGACAGGGCCTGAAGCTTTCTTT. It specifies CASSIVGTGPEAFF.

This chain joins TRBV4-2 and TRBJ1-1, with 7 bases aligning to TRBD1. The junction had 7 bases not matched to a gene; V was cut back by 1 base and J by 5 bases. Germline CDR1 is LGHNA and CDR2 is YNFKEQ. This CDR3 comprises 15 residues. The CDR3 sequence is CASSQGRGRGTEAFF. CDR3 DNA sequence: TGTGCCAGCAGCCAAGGGAGGGGGCGCGGGACTGAAGCTTTCTTT.

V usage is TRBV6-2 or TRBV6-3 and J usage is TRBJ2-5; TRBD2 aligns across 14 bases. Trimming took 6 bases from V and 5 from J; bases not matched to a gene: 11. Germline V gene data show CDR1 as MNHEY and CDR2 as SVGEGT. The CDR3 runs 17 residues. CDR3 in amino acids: CASSSGLAGGRGETQYF. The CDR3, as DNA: TGTGCCAGCAGCAGTGGACTAGCGGGGGGCCGGGGGGAGACCCAGTACTTC.

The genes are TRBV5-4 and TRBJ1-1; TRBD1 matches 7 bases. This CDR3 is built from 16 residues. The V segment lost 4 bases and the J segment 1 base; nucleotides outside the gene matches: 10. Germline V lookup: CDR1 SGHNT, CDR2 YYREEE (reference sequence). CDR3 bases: TGTGCCAGCAGCAACGACAGGGTTTGGGAGAACACTGAAGCTTTCTTT. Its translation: CASSNDRVWENTEAFF.

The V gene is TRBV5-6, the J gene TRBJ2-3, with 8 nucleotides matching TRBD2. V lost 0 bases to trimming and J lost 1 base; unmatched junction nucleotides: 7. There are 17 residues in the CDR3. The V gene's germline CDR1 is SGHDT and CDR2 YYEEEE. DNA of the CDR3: TGTGCCAGCAGCTTGGTCGGGCGGGGGGTTCGCACAGATACGCAGTATTTT. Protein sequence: CASSLVGRGVRTDTQYF.

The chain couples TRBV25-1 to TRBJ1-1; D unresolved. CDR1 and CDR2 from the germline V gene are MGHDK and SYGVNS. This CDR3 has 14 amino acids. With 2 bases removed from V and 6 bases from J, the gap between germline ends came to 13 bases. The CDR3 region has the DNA TGTGCCAGCAGTGAAAGTAGGCAGCGGCCTGAAGCTTTCTTT. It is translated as CASSESRQRPEAFF.

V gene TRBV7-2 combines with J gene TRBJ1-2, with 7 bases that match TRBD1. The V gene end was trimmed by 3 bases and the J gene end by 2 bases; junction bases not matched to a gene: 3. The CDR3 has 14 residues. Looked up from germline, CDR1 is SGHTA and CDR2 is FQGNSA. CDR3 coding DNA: TGTGCCAGCAGCTTTTGGGGACAGAACTATGGCTACACCTTC. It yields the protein CASSFWGQNYGYTF.

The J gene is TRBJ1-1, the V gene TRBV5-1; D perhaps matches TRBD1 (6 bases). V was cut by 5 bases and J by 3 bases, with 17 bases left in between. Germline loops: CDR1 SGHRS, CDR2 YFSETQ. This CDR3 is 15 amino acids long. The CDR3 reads CASSNGQTTDTEAFF. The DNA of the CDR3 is TGCGCCAGCAGTAATGGACAGACGACCGACACTGAAGCTTTCTTT.

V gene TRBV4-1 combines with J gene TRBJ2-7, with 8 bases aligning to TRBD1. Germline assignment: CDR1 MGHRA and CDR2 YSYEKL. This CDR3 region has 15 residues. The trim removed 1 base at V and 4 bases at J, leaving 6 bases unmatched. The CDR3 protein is CASSQGTGKRYEQYF. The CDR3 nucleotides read TGCGCCAGCAGCCAAGGGACAGGGAAACGGTACGAGCAGTACTTC.

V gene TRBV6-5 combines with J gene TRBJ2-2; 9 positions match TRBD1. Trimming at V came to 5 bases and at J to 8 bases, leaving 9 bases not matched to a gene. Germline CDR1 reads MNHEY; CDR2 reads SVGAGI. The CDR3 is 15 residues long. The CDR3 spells CASSPRDRVRGELFF. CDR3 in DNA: TGTGCCAGCAGTCCAAGGGACAGGGTGAGGGGGGAGCTGTTTTTT.

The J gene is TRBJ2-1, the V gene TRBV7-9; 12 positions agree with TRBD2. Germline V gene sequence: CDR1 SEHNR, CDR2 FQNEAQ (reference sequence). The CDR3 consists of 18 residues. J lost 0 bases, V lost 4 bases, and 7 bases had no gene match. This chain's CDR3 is CASSSSGRALGSYNEQFF. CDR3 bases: TGTGCCAGCAGCTCTAGCGGGAGGGCCCTCGGCTCCTACAATGAGCAGTTCTTC.

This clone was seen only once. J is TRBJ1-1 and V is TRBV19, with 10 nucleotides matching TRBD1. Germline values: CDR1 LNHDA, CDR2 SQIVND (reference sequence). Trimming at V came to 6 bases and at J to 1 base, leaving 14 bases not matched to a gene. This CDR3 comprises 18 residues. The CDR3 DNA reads TGTGCCAGTAGCACCCGCCGGGACAGGGGCCATGCGAACACTGAAGCTTTCTTT. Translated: CASSTRRDRGHANTEAFF.

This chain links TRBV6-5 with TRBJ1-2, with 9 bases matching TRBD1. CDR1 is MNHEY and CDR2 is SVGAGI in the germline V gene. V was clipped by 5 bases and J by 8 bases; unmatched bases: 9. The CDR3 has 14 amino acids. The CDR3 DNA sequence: TGTGCCAGCAGTCAAAGGGACAGGGATCAGGGCTACACCTTC. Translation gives CASSQRDRDQGYTF.

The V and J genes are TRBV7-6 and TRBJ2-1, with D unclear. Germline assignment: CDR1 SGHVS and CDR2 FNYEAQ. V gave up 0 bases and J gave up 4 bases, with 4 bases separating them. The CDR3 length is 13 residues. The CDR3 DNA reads TGTGCCAGCAGCTTAGCGCGGTACAATGAGCAGTTCTTC. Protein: CASSLARYNEQFF.

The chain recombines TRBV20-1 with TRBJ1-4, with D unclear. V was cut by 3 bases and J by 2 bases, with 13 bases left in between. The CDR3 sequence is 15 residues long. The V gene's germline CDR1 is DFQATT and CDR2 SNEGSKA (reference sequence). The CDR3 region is CSASMGERTNEKLFF. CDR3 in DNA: TGCAGTGCTAGTATGGGAGAGCGGACTAATGAAAAACTGTTTTTT.